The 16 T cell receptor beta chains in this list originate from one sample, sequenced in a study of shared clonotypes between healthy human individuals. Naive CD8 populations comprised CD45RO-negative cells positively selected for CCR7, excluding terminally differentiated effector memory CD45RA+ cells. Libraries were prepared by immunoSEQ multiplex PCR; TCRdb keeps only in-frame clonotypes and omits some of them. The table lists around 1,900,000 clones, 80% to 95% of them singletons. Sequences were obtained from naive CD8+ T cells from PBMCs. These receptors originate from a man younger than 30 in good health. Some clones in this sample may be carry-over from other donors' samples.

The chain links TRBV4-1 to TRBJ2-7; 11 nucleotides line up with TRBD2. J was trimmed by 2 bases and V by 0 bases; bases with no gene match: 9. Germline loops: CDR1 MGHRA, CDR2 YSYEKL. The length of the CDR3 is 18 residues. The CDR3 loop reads CASSQDFTSGGYTYEQYF. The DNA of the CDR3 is TGCGCCAGCAGCCAAGATTTCACTAGCGGGGGTTATACCTACGAGCAGTACTTC.

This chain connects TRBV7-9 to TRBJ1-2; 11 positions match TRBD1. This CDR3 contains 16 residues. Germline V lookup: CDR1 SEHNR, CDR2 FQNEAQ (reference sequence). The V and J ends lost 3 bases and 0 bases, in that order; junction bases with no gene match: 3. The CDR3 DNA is TGTGCCAGCAGCTTGGACAGGGGGCCTGCTAACTATGGCTACACCTTC. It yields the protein CASSLDRGPANYGYTF.

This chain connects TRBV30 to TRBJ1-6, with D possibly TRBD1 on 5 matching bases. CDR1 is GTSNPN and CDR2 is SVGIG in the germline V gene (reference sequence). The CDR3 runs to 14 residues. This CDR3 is CAGTVSSYNSPLHF. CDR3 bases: TGTGCTGGGACGGTGAGCTCCTATAATTCACCCCTCCACTTT.

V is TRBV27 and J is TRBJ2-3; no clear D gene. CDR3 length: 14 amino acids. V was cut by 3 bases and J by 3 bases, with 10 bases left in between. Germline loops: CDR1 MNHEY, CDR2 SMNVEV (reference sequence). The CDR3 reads CASSFSLGTDTQYF. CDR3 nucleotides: TGTGCCAGCAGTTTTTCCCTTGGTACAGATACGCAGTATTTT.

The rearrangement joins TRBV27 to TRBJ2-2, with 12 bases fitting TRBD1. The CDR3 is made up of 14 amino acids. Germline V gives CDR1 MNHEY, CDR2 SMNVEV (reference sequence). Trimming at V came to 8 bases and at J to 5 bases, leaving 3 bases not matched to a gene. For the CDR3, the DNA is TGTGCCAGCCGGGACAGGGGGCTTACCGGGGAGCTGTTTTTT. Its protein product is CASRDRGLTGELFF.

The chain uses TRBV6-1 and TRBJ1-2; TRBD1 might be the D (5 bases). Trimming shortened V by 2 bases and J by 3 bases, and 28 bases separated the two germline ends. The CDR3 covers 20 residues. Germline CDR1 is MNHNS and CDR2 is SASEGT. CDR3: CASSEIGGRTSRTLYYGYTF. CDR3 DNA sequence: TGTGCCAGCAGTGAAATTGGAGGGAGGACATCACGAACCTTATACTATGGCTACACCTTC.

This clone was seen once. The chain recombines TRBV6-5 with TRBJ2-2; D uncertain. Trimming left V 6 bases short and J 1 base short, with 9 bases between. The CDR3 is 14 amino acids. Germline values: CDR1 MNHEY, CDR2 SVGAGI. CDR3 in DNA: TGTGCCAGCAGCCCCACCGAGAACACCGGGGAGCTGTTTTTT. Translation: CASSPTENTGELFF.

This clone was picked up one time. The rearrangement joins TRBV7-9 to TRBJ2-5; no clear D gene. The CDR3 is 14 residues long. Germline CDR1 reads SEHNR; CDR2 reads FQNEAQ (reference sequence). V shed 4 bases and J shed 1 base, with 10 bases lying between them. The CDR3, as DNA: TGTGCCAGCAGCTGGAGACACCTCCAAGAGACCCAGTACTTC. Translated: CASSWRHLQETQYF.

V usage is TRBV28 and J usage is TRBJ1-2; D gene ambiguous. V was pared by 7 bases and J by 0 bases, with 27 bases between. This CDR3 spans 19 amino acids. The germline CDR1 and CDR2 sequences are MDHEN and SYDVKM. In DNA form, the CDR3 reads TGTGCCAGCAACATAAACCAAGCAGGCTACTCGAGGGCTAACTATGGCTACACCTTC. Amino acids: CASNINQAGYSRANYGYTF.

CDR3 sequence (DNA): TGCAGCGTTGGGGGGCTAGCGGGAGTGTATTCGGGCACAGATACGCAGTATTTT. This gives the protein CSVGGLAGVYSGTDTQYF. The rearrangement links TRBV29-1 to TRBJ2-3; TRBD2 agrees at 10 bases. CDR3 length: 18 residues. Trimming removed 4 bases from V and 1 base from J; junction bases left unmatched: 14. Germline loops: CDR1 SQVTM, CDR2 ANQGSEA.

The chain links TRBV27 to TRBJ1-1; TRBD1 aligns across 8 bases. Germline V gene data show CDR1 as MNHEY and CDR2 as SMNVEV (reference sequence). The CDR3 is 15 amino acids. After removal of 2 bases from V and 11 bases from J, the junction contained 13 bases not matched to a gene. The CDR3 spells CASSLGPYRGEKAFF. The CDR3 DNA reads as TGTGCCAGCAGTTTAGGGCCCTACAGGGGGGAAAAGGCTTTCTTT.

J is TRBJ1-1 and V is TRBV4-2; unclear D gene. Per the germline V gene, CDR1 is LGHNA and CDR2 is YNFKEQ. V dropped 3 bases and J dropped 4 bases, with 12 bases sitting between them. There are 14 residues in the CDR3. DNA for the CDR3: TGTGCCAGCAGCCACCTGGACGTGGGCACTGAAGCTTTCTTT. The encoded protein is CASSHLDVGTEAFF.

CDR3: CASSPTSGITPATDTQYF. CDR3 bases: TGTGCCAGCAGTCCGACTAGCGGGATAACTCCGGCCACAGATACGCAGTATTTT. The chain employs TRBV2 and TRBJ2-3, with 11 bases fitting TRBD2. The CDR3 is 18 residues long. Unmatched junction bases numbered 12, after V lost 5 bases and J lost 2 bases. CDR1 is SNHLY, CDR2 FYNNEI, per germline.

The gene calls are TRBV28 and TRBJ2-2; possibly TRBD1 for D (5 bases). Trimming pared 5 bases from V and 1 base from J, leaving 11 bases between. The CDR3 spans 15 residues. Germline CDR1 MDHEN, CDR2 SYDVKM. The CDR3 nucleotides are TGTGCCAGCAGTCTGACCGACAGGAACACCGGGGAGCTGTTTTTT. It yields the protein CASSLTDRNTGELFF.

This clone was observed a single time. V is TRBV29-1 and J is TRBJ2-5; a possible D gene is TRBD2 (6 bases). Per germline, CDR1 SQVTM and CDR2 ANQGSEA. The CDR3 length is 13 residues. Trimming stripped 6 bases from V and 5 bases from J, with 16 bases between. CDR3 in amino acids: CSVPSRRGETQYF. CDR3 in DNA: TGCAGCGTACCCTCACGTCGGGGGGAGACCCAGTACTTC.

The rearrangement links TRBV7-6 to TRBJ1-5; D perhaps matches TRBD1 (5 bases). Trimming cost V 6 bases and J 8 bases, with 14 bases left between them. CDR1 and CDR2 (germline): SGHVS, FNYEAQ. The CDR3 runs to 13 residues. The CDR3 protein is CASSQGQREPQHF. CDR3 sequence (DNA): TGTGCCAGCAGTCAGGGTCAACGGGAGCCCCAGCATTTT. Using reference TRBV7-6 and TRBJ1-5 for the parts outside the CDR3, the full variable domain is GAGVSQSPRYKVTKRGQDVALRCDPISGHVSLYWYRQALGQGPEFLTYFNYEAQQDKSGLPNDRFSAERPEGSISTLTIQRTEQRDSAMYRCASSQGQREPQHFGDGTRLSIL.